Given below is one T cell receptor (beta chain) in context. The same CDR3 also results from other DNA sequences found in this sample. The data were taken from a study of shared clonotypes between healthy human individuals. Germline loops: CDR1 SGHRS, CDR2 YFSETQ. This CDR3 has 15 amino acids. Germline trimming cut 4 bases from V and 6 bases from J; bases unmatched to any gene: 4. Per the original methods: Filtering of immunoSEQ junctional sequences could not match full-length read filtering. The data were produced by immunoSEQ multiplex PCR, yet TCRdb's version contains in-frame clones alone and is incomplete. V and J calls and clone size come straight from that table; D and trimming were deduced from the DNA. Of some 2,500,000 clones listed, 93% are singletons.

The origin of this receptor is a man younger than 30 in good health. Some clones in this sample may be carry-over from other donors' samples. The sample comprised naive CD4+ T cells from PBMCs. Subset indicated: CD45RA+ positively selected. V and J are TRBV5-1 and TRBJ2-1; 13 nucleotides match TRBD2. The DNA for the CDR3 is TGCGCCAGCAGCGGACTAGCGGGAGTGTCCAATGAGCAGTTCTTC. Its protein is CASSGLAGVSNEQFF.